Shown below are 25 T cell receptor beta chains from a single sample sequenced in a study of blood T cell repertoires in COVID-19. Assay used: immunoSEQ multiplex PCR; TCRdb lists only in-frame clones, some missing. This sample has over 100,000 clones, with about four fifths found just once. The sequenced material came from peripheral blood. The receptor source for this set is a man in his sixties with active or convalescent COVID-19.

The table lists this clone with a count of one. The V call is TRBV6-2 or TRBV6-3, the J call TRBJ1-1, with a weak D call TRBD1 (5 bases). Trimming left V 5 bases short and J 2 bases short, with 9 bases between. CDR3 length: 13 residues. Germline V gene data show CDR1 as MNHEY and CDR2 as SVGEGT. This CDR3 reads CASSRGSNTEAFF. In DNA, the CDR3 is TGTGCCAGCAGTAGGGGCAGTAACACTGAAGCTTTCTTT.

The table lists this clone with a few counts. The CDR3 DNA is TGTGCCAGCAGCCGGTGGGCGGGGGGAGCGGGAGGAGACGAAGAGACCCAGTACTTC. This sequence encodes CASSRWAGGAGGDEETQYF. J is TRBJ2-5 and V is TRBV4-2; TRBD2 matches 9 bases. CDR3 length: 19 residues. Germline V gene lookup returns CDR1 LGHNA and CDR2 YNFKEQ. With V trimmed by 4 bases and J by 3 bases, 18 bases remained unmatched.

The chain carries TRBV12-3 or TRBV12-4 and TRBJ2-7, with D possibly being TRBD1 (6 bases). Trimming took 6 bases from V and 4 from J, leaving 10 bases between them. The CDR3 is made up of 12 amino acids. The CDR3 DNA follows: TGTGCCAGCAGCCAACAGGGTTACGAGCAGTACTTC. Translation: CASSQQGYEQYF.

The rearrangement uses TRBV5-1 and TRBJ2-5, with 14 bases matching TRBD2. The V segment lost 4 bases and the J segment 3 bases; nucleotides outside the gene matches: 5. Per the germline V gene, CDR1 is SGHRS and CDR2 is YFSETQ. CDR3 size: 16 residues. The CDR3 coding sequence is TGCGCCAGCAGCCCTCCGGGACTAGCGGGAGAAGAGACCCAGTACTTC. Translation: CASSPPGLAGEETQYF.

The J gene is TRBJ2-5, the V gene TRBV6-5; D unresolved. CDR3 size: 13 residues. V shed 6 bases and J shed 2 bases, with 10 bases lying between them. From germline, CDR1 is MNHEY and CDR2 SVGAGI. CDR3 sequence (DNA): TGTGCCAGCAGCAAGTCTAGGCAAGAGACCCAGTACTTC. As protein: CASSKSRQETQYF.

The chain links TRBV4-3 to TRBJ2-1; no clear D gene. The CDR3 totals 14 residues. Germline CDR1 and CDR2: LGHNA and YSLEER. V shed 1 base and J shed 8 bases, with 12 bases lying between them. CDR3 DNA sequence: TGCGCCAGCAGCCAAGTATACTCGCGCGATGAGCAGTTCTTC. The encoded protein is CASSQVYSRDEQFF.

The CDR3 region has the DNA TGTGCCAGCAGCAGACAGGGGGCCCTTCGGTACGAGCAGTACTTC. It encodes CASSRQGALRYEQYF. The chain uses TRBV7-2 and TRBJ2-7, with 10 bases matching TRBD1. The CDR3 is 15 amino acids. Trimming removed 5 bases from V and 4 bases from J; junction bases left unmatched: 8. Germline V gene data show CDR1 as SGHTA and CDR2 as FQGNSA. Using reference TRBV7-2 and TRBJ2-7 for the parts outside the CDR3, the full variable domain is GAGVSQSPSNKVTEKGKDVELRCDPISGHTALYWYRQSLGQGLEFLIYFQGNSAPDKSGLPSDRFSAERTGGSVSTLTIQRTQQEDSAVYLCASSRQGALRYEQYFGPGTRLTVT.

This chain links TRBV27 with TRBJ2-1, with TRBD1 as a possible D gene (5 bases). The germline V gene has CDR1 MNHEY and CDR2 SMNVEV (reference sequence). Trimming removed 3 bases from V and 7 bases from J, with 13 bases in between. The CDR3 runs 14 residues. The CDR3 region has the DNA TGTGCCAGCAGTTTTCAGGGTGTCGGGAATGAGCAGTTCTTC. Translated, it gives CASSFQGVGNEQFF.

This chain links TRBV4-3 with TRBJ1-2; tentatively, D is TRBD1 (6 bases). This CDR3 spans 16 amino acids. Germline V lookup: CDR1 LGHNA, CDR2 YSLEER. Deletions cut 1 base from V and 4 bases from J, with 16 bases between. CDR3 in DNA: TGCGCCAGCAGCCAAGTAAAGGGGGGGGCCCTCTATGGCTACACCTTC. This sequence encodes CASSQVKGGALYGYTF.

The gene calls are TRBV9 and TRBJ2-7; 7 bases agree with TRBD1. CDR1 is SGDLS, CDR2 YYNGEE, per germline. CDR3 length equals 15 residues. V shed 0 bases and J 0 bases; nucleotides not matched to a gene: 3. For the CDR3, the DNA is TGTGCCAGCAGCGTAGAACAGGGGAGCTCCTACGAGCAGTACTTC. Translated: CASSVEQGSSYEQYF.

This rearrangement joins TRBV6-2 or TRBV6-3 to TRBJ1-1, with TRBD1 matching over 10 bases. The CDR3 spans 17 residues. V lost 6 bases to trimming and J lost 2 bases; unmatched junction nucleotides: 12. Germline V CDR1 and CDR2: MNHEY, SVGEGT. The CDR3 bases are TGTGCCAGCAGCATCTGGACAGGGGGAGGCCGTAACACTGAAGCTTTCTTT. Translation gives CASSIWTGGGRNTEAFF.

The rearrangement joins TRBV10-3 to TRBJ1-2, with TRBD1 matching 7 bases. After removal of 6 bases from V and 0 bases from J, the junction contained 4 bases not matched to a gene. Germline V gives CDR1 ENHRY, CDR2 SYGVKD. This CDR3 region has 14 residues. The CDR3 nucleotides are TGTGCCATCAGAGAGACAGGGTCTAACTATGGCTACACCTTC. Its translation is CAIRETGSNYGYTF.

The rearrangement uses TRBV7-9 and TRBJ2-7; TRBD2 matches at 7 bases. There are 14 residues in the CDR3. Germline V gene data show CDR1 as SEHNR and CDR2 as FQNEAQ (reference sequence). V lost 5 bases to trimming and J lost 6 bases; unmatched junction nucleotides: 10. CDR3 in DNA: TGTGCCAGCAGCCTCTTGACTAGCTGGGGCGAGCAGTACTTC. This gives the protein CASSLLTSWGEQYF.

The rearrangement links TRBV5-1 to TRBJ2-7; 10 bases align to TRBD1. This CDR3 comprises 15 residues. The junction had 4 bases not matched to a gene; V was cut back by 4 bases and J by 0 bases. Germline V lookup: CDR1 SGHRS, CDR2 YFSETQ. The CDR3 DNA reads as TGCGCCAGCAGCCCCCGGACAGGGGGCTCCTACGAGCAGTACTTC. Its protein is CASSPRTGGSYEQYF. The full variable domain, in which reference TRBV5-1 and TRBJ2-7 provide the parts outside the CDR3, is KAGVTQTPRYLIKTRGQQVTLSCSPISGHRSVSWYQQTPGQGLQFLFEYFSETQRNKGNFPGRFSGRQFSNSRSEMNVSTLELGDSALYLCASSPRTGGSYEQYFGPGTRLTVT.

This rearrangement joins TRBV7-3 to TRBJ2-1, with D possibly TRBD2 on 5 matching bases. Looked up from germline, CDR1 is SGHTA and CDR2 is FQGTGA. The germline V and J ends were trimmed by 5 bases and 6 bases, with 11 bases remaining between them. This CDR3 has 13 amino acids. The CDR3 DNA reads TGTGCCAGCAGCGACCGGGGTATCAATGAGCAGTTCTTC. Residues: CASSDRGINEQFF. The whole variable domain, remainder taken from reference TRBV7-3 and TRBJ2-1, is GAGVSQTPSNKVTEKGKYVELRCDPISGHTALYWYRQSLGQGPEFLIYFQGTGAADDSGLPNDRFFAVRPEGSVSTLKIQRTERGDSAVYLCASSDRGINEQFFGPGTRLTVL.

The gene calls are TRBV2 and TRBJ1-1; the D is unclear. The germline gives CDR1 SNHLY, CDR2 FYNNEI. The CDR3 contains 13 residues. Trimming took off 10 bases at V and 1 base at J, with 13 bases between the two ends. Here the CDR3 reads CAKAADWNTEAFF. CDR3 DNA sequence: TGTGCCAAAGCGGCAGATTGGAACACTGAAGCTTTCTTT.

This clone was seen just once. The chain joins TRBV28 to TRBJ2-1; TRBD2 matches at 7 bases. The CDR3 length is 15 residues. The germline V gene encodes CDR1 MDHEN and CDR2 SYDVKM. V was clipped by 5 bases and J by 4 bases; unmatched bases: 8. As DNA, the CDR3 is TGTGCCAGCAGTCCCCTAGCGGTTACTTACAATGAGCAGTTCTTC. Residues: CASSPLAVTYNEQFF.

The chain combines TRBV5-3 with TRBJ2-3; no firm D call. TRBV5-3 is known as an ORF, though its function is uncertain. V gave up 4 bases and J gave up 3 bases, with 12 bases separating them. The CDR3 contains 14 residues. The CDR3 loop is CARSPVGLTDTQYF. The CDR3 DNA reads TGTGCCAGAAGCCCCGTGGGCCTAACAGATACGCAGTATTTT.

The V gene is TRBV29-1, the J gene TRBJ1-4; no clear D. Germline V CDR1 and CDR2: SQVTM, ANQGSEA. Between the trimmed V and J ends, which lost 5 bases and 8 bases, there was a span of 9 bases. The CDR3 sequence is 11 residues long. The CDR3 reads CSVTDYEKLFF. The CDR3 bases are TGCAGCGTTACCGACTACGAAAAACTGTTTTTT.

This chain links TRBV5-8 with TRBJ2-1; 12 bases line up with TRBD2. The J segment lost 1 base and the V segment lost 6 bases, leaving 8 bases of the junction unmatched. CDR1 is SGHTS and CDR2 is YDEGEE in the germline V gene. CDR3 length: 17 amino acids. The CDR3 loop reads CASTASGRAWSYNEQFF. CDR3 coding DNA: TGTGCCAGCACCGCTAGCGGGAGGGCCTGGTCCTACAATGAGCAGTTCTTC. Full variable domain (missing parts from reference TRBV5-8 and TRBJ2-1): EAGVTQSPTHLIKTRGQQATLRCSPISGHTSVYWYQQALGLGLQFLLWYDEGEERNRGNFPPRFSGRQFPNYSSELNVNALELEDSALYLCASTASGRAWSYNEQFFGPGTRLTVL.

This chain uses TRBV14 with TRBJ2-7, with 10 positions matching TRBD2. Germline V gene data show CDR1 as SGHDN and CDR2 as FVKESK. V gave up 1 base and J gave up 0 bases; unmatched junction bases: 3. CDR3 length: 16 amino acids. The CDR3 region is CASSQGLAGDSYEQYF. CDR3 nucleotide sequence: TGTGCCAGCAGCCAAGGCCTAGCGGGAGACTCCTACGAGCAGTACTTC.

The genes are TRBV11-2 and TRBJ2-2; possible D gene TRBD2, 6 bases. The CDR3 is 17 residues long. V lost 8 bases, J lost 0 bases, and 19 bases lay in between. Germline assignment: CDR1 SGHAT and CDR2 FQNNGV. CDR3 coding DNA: TGTGCCAGCCAACAATGGGGGGAACTTTCGAACACCGGGGAGCTGTTTTTT. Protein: CASQQWGELSNTGELFF. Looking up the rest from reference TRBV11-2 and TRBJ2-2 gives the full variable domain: EAGVAQSPRYKIIEKRQSVAFWCNPISGHATLYWYQQILGQGPKLLIQFQNNGVVDDSQLPKDRFSAERLKGVDSTLKIQPAKLEDSAVYLCASQQWGELSNTGELFFGEGSRLTVL.

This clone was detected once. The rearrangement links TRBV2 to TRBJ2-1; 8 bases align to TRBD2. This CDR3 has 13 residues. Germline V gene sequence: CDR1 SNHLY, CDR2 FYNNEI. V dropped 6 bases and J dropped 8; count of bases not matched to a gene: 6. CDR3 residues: CASRSGLVDEQFF. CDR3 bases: TGTGCCAGCAGGTCGGGACTAGTCGATGAGCAGTTCTTC. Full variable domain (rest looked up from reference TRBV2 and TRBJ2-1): EPEVTQTPSHQVTQMGQEVILRCVPISNHLYFYWYRQILGQKVEFLVSFYNNEISEKSEIFDDQFSVERPDGSNFTLKIRSTKLEDSAMYFCASRSGLVDEQFFGPGTRLTVL.

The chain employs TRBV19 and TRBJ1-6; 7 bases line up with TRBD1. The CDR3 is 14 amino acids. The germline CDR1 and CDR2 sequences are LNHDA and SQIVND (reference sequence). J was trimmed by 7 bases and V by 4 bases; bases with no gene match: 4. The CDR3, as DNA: TGTGCCAGTAGTAGCGGACAGGTGAATTCACCCCTCCACTTT. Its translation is CASSSGQVNSPLHF.

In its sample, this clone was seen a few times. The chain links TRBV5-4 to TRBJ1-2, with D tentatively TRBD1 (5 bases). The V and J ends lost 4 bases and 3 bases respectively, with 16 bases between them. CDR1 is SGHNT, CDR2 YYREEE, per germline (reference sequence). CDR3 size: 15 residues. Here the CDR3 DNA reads TGTGCCAGCAGCCTACCACCCGGGGGTGACTATGGCTACACCTTC. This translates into CASSLPPGGDYGYTF.